These T cell receptor beta chains were read from a single sample in a study of T-cell memory formation after mild COVID-19. Using its own MiXCR run on the 5' RACE reads, TCRdb lists one record per CDR3 protein. The sample shows about 250,000 distinct CDR3 sequences, roughly 14% of them seen only once. Sequences were obtained from PBMCs or a T cell subset sorted from them (not recorded which). All receptors come from an adult woman who had mild COVID-19 (a few samples of this study predate the infection). Cell type and time point are not known. Each CDR3 is given with its conserved first and last residue. Each record gives: CDR3 DNA, CDR3 protein, D gene, clone size, V gene, J gene. The D gene is left open where the match is weak. Clone size is not always given. Where it is, it says once, few, many or a class for expanded clones.

TGCAGCGTAGACAGGGAGGGCCGGTTAACGAATGAGCAGTTCTTC	CSVDREGRLTNEQFF	NA	few	TRBV29-1	TRBJ2-1
TGCAGCGTTGTACGGGGGGGGACTGAAGCTTTCTTT	CSVVRGGTEAFF	NA	NA	TRBV29-1	TRBJ1-1
TGTGCCAGCAGCCCGCGTGAGACTAGCGTGACCGGGGAGCTGTTTTTT	CASSPRETSVTGELFF	TRBD2	NA	TRBV7-7	TRBJ2-2
TGTGCCAGCAGCATTCAGGACAGCCGATATGGCTACACCTTC	CASSIQDSRYGYTF	NA	NA	TRBV9	TRBJ1-2
TGTGCCAGCAGTTCCTACGGGGGGTCGGGCAATGAGCAGTTCTTC	CASSSYGGSGNEQFF	TRBD2	few	TRBV12-3/TRBV12-4	TRBJ2-1
TGTGCCAGCAGCCAGGGACAGGGGCGCACAGATACGCAGTATTTT	CASSQGQGRTDTQYF	TRBD1	NA	TRBV12-3/TRBV12-4	TRBJ2-3
TGTGCCAGCAGCTTAACAGGGGACAATGAGCAGTTCTTC	CASSLTGDNEQFF	TRBD1	NA	TRBV11-2	TRBJ2-1
TGTGCCAGCAGCTTAGCGCATAAGGGACCAGATACGCAGTATTTT	CASSLAHKGPDTQYF	NA	NA	TRBV7-6	TRBJ2-3
TGTGGCAGCAGGTGGGCTAGTCAGAACACTGAAGCTTTCTTT	CGSRWASQNTEAFF	NA	NA	TRBV12-3/TRBV12-4	TRBJ1-1
TGCGCCAGCAGTCATTTCCGAGTGGGGAGTGGCTACACCTTC	CASSHFRVGSGYTF	NA	few	TRBV23-1	TRBJ1-2
TGTGCCAGCAGCACACAGGGTCCTGGGGCCAACGTCCTGACTTTC	CASSTQGPGANVLTF	NA	few	TRBV4-2	TRBJ2-6
TGTGCCAGCAGTTCCGCGAGCCTGTCCTATGGCTACACCTTC	CASSSASLSYGYTF	NA	NA	TRBV6-2/TRBV6-3	TRBJ1-2
TGTGCCAGCAGCTTGGAGTCGGTAGGGGAGCAGTACTTC	CASSLESVGEQYF	NA	few	TRBV5-5	TRBJ2-7
TGTGCCAGCAGCCAAGCTGGGGGGCAGGGGTACGGCTACACCTTC	CASSQAGGQGYGYTF	NA	few	TRBV3-1	TRBJ1-2
TGTGCCAGCAGCCCCGAGGGGGCCGGAAACACCATATATTTT	CASSPEGAGNTIYF	TRBD1	many	TRBV7-9	TRBJ1-3
TGTGCCAGCAGTTACGAGGGGGCTCGAGAAAAACTGTTTTTT	CASSYEGAREKLFF	TRBD1	NA	TRBV6-6	TRBJ1-4
TGCAGTGCTAGACCACAGGGAGGCTATGGCTACACCTTC	CSARPQGGYGYTF	NA	few	TRBV20-1	TRBJ1-2
TGTGCCAGCAGGCAAACTAGCGGGAGACGAACCGGGGAGCTGTTTTTT	CASRQTSGRRTGELFF	TRBD2	NA	TRBV6-5	TRBJ2-2
TGCGCCAGCAGGGAGGGAGGAGCCCCCTACGAGCAGTACTTC	CASREGGAPYEQYF	NA	few	TRBV5-1	TRBJ2-7
TGTGCCAGCAGTTTACAAGGGGTTGCCACTGAAGCTTTCTTT	CASSLQGVATEAFF	NA	NA	TRBV27	TRBJ1-1
TGTGCCAGCAGCTCAAGAACAGGGGGCGGATACGAGCAGTACTTC	CASSSRTGGGYEQYF	TRBD1	many	TRBV7-2	TRBJ2-7
TGCAGTGCTAGAGATGGAAGGGCTAACGAGCAGTACTTC	CSARDGRANEQYF	NA	few	TRBV20-1	TRBJ2-7
TGTGCCATCAGGGACAGTATGAGGCAGCCCCAGCATTTT	CAIRDSMRQPQHF	NA	NA	TRBV10-3	TRBJ1-5
TGTGCCAGCAGTGAAGGCGCCCGTTACGAGCAGTACTTC	CASSEGARYEQYF	NA	NA	TRBV2	TRBJ2-7
TGTGCCAGCAGACCTCGGACTAGCGGGGGGGATAGCACAGATACGCAGTATTTT	CASRPRTSGGDSTDTQYF	TRBD2	NA	TRBV27	TRBJ2-3
TGTGCCAGCAGTTATGACAGGGGGACGAATTCACCCCTCCACTTT	CASSYDRGTNSPLHF	TRBD1	few	TRBV2	TRBJ1-6
TGTGCCAGCAGTCGATTGCAAGCCACCCAGCCCCAGCATTTT	CASSRLQATQPQHF	NA	few	TRBV12-3/TRBV12-4	TRBJ1-5
TGTGCCAGCAGCTACTACTCGGAGGGCACGGGTAGTACTGGAAACACCATATATTTT	CASSYYSEGTGSTGNTIYF	NA	few	TRBV5-5	TRBJ1-3
TGCAGTGCCGATACAGGGGCGATAAGGAACACTGAAGCTTTCTTT	CSADTGAIRNTEAFF	TRBD1	NA	TRBV20-1	TRBJ1-1
TGTGCCAGCAGCGTGGGGATTGAGGAGAAAGCTTTCTTT	CASSVGIEEKAFF	NA	few	TRBV9	TRBJ1-1
TGTGCCAGCAGTATACTCTCCCAGACTAGCAGCTACACCTTC	CASSILSQTSSYTF	NA	few	TRBV6-5	TRBJ1-2
TGTGCCAGCAGCCTTGAGTCTGCGGCGTACAATGAGCAGTTCTTC	CASSLESAAYNEQFF	NA	few	TRBV4-2	TRBJ2-1
TGTGCCTGGAGTAGGGGTACGACTAGCGGGGGGGCAGAGACCCAGTACTTC	CAWSRGTTSGGAETQYF	TRBD2	NA	TRBV30	TRBJ2-5
TGTGCCAGCAGAAATGGGGATACGCAGTATTTT	CASRNGDTQYF	NA	many	TRBV7-9	TRBJ2-3
TGTGCCAGCAGTTACCCATCTGACCAGGGAGGCCTTGGGAGCAATCAGCCCCAGCATTTT	CASSYPSDQGGLGSNQPQHF	NA	NA	TRBV6-2/TRBV6-3	TRBJ1-5
TGCAGTGCTGCCGTCCGGCTTAACGAGCAGTACTTC	CSAAVRLNEQYF	NA	many	TRBV20-1	TRBJ2-7
TGTGCCAGCAGCCACACGGGACAGGGACCGCAGCCCCAGCATTTT	CASSHTGQGPQPQHF	TRBD1	NA	TRBV3-1	TRBJ1-5
TGCGCCAGCAGCCAAGTGGGACAGAGCTACAATGAGCAGTTCTTC	CASSQVGQSYNEQFF	TRBD1	many	TRBV4-3	TRBJ2-1
TGTGCCTGGAGTGTAATGGGAGACATTCAGTACTTC	CAWSVMGDIQYF	NA	few	TRBV30	TRBJ2-4
TGCGCCAGCAGCCAAGAAGATATGGGCTTTAGGGGCACTGAAGCTTTCTTT	CASSQEDMGFRGTEAFF	NA	NA	TRBV4-1	TRBJ1-1
TGCGCCAGCAGTGAGTCCCCGGGGACAGGGAAAAATCAGCCCCAGCATTTT	CASSESPGTGKNQPQHF	TRBD1	few	TRBV10-2	TRBJ1-5
TGCAGTGCTAGAGGAACCACCGTTTGGTACGAGCAGTACTTC	CSARGTTVWYEQYF	NA	few	TRBV20-1	TRBJ2-7
TGCAGTGCTACAGGGCTGAGCTCCTACAATGAGCAGTTCTTC	CSATGLSSYNEQFF	NA	NA	TRBV20-1	TRBJ2-1
TGTGCCACCAGTATGGCTCAGACTAGCGGGACAAATGAGCAGTTCTTC	CATSMAQTSGTNEQFF	TRBD2	few	TRBV24-1	TRBJ2-1
TGTGCCAGCAGCTTAGCGGAGGGAACCGGGGAGCTGTTTTTT	CASSLAEGTGELFF	NA	many	TRBV7-8	TRBJ2-2
TGCGCCAGCCAACAGGGTTCGGAATACGAAGCTTTCTTT	CASQQGSEYEAFF	NA	NA	TRBV5-1	TRBJ1-1
TGTGCCAGCAGCGAAAGCCGGGGGGGTGAGCAGTTCTTC	CASSESRGGEQFF	TRBD2	NA	TRBV3-1	TRBJ2-1
TGTGCCAGCAGCCCTGGGTATGAGCAGTTCTTC	CASSPGYEQFF	NA	many	TRBV7-6	TRBJ2-1
TGTGCCAGCAGTCCCTGGACTACTGTTAGGGAGCAGTACTTC	CASSPWTTVREQYF	NA	few	TRBV27	TRBJ2-7
TGTGCCAGCAGCTTAGATCGGGGAGTAGCGGGAGGGCGAAGGGACAATGAGCAGTTCTTC	CASSLDRGVAGGRRDNEQFF	TRBD2	few	TRBV11-2	TRBJ2-1
TGCAGCGTTGATTCCGGGACAGGGTTTCCAGATACGCAGTATTTT	CSVDSGTGFPDTQYF	TRBD1	NA	TRBV29-1	TRBJ2-3